Below, one T cell receptor beta chain is given with its context. Its antigen is not known. The data were taken from a study of post-analysis software for immune sequencing data. Study-level background: Included courses were relapsing-remitting and secondary progressive multiple sclerosis; progressive-relapsing multiple sclerosis was also included.

The V and J ends lost 0 bases and 10 bases respectively, with 13 bases between them. The CDR3 loop spans 14 amino acids. Germline V CDR1 and CDR2: LGHNA, YSLEER. Overall study findings and caveats: Relative to controls, patients had a few TRBV segments at higher frequency, with TRBV5-6, TRBV5-1 and TRBV20-1 among these. Controls significantly exceeded multiple sclerosis patients in normalized Chao1 diversity.

cDNA libraries for TCR beta contained unique molecular identifiers. TCRdb reanalysed the PCR reads using MiXCR and keeps one entry per CDR3 protein. The data show some 690,000 distinct CDR3 sequences, 25% to 30% seen once. Sequences were obtained from blood. This chain joins TRBV4-3 and TRBJ2-1, with D possibly matching TRBD1 (5 bases). This receptor was identified in a girl between 5 and 17 years old with multiple sclerosis. CDR3 nucleotide sequence: TGCGCCAGCAGCCAAGATGCTGGGGCATCGGAGCAGTTCTTC. This codes for CASSQDAGASEQFF.